This T cell receptor beta chain was documented in a study of blood T cell repertoires in COVID-19. Study context: T cells, B-cell-depleted T cells, or PBMCs supplied cDNA or gDNA.

The CDR3 length is 14 residues. The germline gives CDR1 MNHEY, CDR2 SMNVEV (reference sequence). The germline V and J ends were trimmed by 6 bases and 8 bases, with 19 bases remaining between them. Repertoires were generated with immunoSEQ multiplex PCR, while TCRdb's copy carries only in-frame clones and drops some. Found here are under 200,000 clones, about 82% of them singletons; the top ten hold about 5.5%. This clonotype originated in a woman aged 25 to 39 with acute or convalescent COVID-19. The chain joins TRBV27 to TRBJ1-1, with D possibly being TRBD1 (5 bases). The specimen sequenced was peripheral blood. This chain's CDR3 is CASSLEGSMREAFF. In nucleotides, the CDR3 is TGTGCCAGCAGCCTGGAGGGGTCCATGAGAGAAGCTTTCTTT.